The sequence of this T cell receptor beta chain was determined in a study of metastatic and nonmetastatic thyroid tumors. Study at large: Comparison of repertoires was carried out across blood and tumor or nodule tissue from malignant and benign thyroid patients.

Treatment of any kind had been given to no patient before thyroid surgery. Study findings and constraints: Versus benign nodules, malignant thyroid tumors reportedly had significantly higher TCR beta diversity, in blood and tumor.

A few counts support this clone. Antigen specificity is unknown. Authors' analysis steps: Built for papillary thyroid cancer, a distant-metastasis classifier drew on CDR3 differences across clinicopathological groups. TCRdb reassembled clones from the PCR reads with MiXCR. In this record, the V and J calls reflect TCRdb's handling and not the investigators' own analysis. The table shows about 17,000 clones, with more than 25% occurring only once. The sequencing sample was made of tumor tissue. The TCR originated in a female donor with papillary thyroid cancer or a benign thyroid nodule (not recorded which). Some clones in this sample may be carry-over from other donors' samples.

CDR3 nucleotide sequence: TGCGCCAGCAGTGACAGGGGCTACGAGCAGTACTTC. Translated, it gives CASSDRGYEQYF. The V call is TRBV10-1, the J call TRBJ2-7; D might be TRBD1 (6 bases). CDR1 and CDR2 from the germline V gene are WNHNN and SYGVQD (reference sequence). The CDR3 covers 12 residues. V was trimmed by 3 bases and J by 3 bases, leaving 6 bases between them.